This T cell receptor beta chain was documented in a study of beta chain features in type 1 diabetes. Whole-study results and caveats: Possible PCR preference for shorter templates applied equally to patients and controls. Across all four CD4+ subsets, people with type 1 diabetes showed modestly shorter TCRB CDR3s. Type 1 diabetes patients showed fewer insertions and more deletions at VDJ junctions.

With regard to this clone: Its antigen is currently unknown.

Of the isolated RNA, all was reverse transcribed, and so the sequenced material was expressed TCRB transcripts. The protocol was immunoSEQ multiplex PCR, while the TCRdb copy is restricted to in-frame clones and leaves out a portion. The table includes 330,000 or so clones, around an eighth detected once. The CDR3 runs 14 residues. Germline values: CDR1 GTSNPN, CDR2 SVGIG (reference sequence). V was pared by 5 bases and J by 6 bases, with 9 bases of the junction left unmatched. The genes are TRBV30 and TRBJ2-7; the match to TRBD2 covers 11 bases. The material sequenced was naive CD4+ T cells from blood. The receptor's source is a woman aged 18 to 35 with type 1 diabetes. CDR3 coding DNA: TGTGCCTGGGGTAGTAGCGGGAGGGCGTTCGAGCAGTACTTC. The encoded protein is CAWGSSGRAFEQYF. Based on the CDR3 plus reference TRBV30 and TRBJ2-7, the full variable domain is SQTIHQWPATLVQPVGSPLSLECTVEGTSNPNLYWYRQAAGRGLQLLFYSVGIGQISSEVPQNLSASRPQDRQFILSSKKLLLSDSGFYLCAWGSSGRAFEQYFGPGTRLTVT.